The 23 T cell receptor beta chains listed next were all sequenced from one sample in a study of cytomegalovirus exposure and HLA in healthy donors. PCR used 60 Vbeta primers and 13 Jbeta primers. The protocol was immunoSEQ multiplex PCR, while the TCRdb copy is restricted to in-frame clones and leaves out a portion. The top ten hold 20% to 25% of the sample, which has 65,000 to 80,000 clones, over 70% seen once. Sequenced sample: PBMCs. The receptors stem from a middle-aged woman in good health and CMV-seropositive.

The V gene is TRBV5-4, the J gene TRBJ2-5; 9 positions match TRBD1. The CDR3 covers 15 residues. The V segment lost 4 bases and the J segment 4 bases; nucleotides outside the gene matches: 8. In germline, CDR1 is SGHNT, CDR2 YYREEE (reference sequence). CDR3 region: CASSPRTGARETQYF. The CDR3, as DNA: TGTGCCAGCAGCCCACGGACAGGGGCTCGAGAGACCCAGTACTTC.

The V call is TRBV5-1, the J call TRBJ2-5, with 9 bases matching TRBD2. Germline V lookup: CDR1 SGHRS, CDR2 YFSETQ. V was clipped by 4 bases and J by 5 bases; unmatched bases: 18. The CDR3 is 18 residues long. CDR3 DNA: TGCGCCAGCAGCCCCGGCGGCGGGGGGGCCATAATCAAGGAGACCCAGTACTTC. Residues: CASSPGGGGAIIKETQYF.

The rearrangement joins TRBV13 to TRBJ2-7, with a weak D call TRBD2 (5 bases). Germline V gene lookup returns CDR1 PRHDT and CDR2 FYEKMQ (reference sequence). There are 16 residues in the CDR3. Deletions cut 5 bases from V and 2 bases from J, with 19 bases between. Here the CDR3 DNA reads TGTGCCAGCAGCCCCCTGGGAGTTATTGGGGCCTACGAGCAGTACTTC. Translating it yields CASSPLGVIGAYEQYF.

This chain connects TRBV5-1 to TRBJ2-1; 8 positions match TRBD1. Per germline, CDR1 SGHRS and CDR2 YFSETQ. Germline trimming cut 3 bases from V and 3 bases from J; bases unmatched to any gene: 8. The CDR3 length is 16 residues. The CDR3 here is CASSSGQGLIYNEQFF. The CDR3 nucleotides read TGCGCCAGCAGCTCAGGACAGGGTCTCATCTACAATGAGCAGTTCTTC. Together with reference TRBV5-1 and TRBJ2-1, the CDR3 gives the full variable domain: KAGVTQTPRYLIKTRGQQVTLSCSPISGHRSVSWYQQTPGQGLQFLFEYFSETQRNKGNFPGRFSGRQFSNSRSEMNVSTLELGDSALYLCASSSGQGLIYNEQFFGPGTRLTVL.

The chain recombines TRBV2 with TRBJ2-7; D gene unclear. V lost 4 bases to trimming and J lost 2 bases, with 6 bases between them. In germline, CDR1 is SNHLY, CDR2 FYNNEI. The length of the CDR3 is 12 residues. The CDR3 bases are TGTGCCAGCAGTGCGAGCACCTACGAGCAGTACTTC. It is translated as CASSASTYEQYF.

The CDR3 is CASTLAGGQPQHF. As DNA, the CDR3 is TGTGCCAGCACCCTCGCTGGCGGTCAGCCCCAGCATTTT. The chain couples TRBV5-6 to TRBJ1-5; D not certain. Germline V gene sequence: CDR1 SGHDT, CDR2 YYEEEE. Trimming pared 6 bases from V and 6 bases from J, leaving 13 bases between. The CDR3 spans 13 residues.

The chain couples TRBV29-1 to TRBJ2-1; 13 positions match TRBD2. Unmatched junction bases numbered 12, after V lost 7 bases and J lost 6 bases. This CDR3 region has 16 residues. Germline V gene data show CDR1 as SQVTM and CDR2 as ANQGSEA. The CDR3: CSARTSGRSLGNEQFF. The CDR3 DNA reads TGCAGCGCCCGGACTAGCGGGAGAAGCTTGGGCAATGAGCAGTTCTTC.

This chain joins TRBV19 and TRBJ2-7, with TRBD2 identical over 7 bases. The CDR3 spans 14 residues. V shed 5 bases and J 5 bases; nucleotides not matched to a gene: 9. In germline, CDR1 is LNHDA, CDR2 SQIVND (reference sequence). CDR3: CASSPGLVSDEQYF. Here the CDR3 DNA reads TGTGCCAGTAGTCCAGGACTAGTCTCGGACGAGCAGTACTTC.

This clone appeared a few times. V usage is TRBV5-8 and J usage is TRBJ1-2; TRBD1 matches 9 bases. Losses at the gene ends were 4 bases for V and 4 bases for J; bases not matched to a gene: 2. The germline V gene encodes CDR1 SGHTS and CDR2 YDEGEE. The CDR3 is 13 residues long. The CDR3 nucleotides read TGTGCCAGCAGCATGGACAGGGGCTATGGCTACACCTTC. It translates to CASSMDRGYGYTF.

This chain joins TRBV30 and TRBJ2-1; D is perhaps TRBD1 (5 bases). The V end lost 3 bases, the J end lost 5 bases, and 5 bases lay between the germline ends. In germline, CDR1 is GTSNPN, CDR2 SVGIG (reference sequence). CDR3 size: 11 residues. The DNA for the CDR3 is TGTGCCTGGAGGGACAACAATGAGCAGTTCTTC. Translated: CAWRDNNEQFF. The complete variable domain, with remaining parts taken from reference TRBV30 and TRBJ2-1, reads SQTIHQWPATLVQPVGSPLSLECTVEGTSNPNLYWYRQAAGRGLQLLFYSVGIGQISSEVPQNLSASRPQDRQFILSSKKLLLSDSGFYLCAWRDNNEQFFGPGTRLTVL.

The table lists this clone with a count of one. This chain connects TRBV6-5 to TRBJ1-5, with TRBD1 as a possible D gene (5 bases). The ends were cut back, 6 bases at V and 6 bases at J, with 18 bases in the middle. The germline CDR1 and CDR2 sequences are MNHEY and SVGAGI. This CDR3 spans 15 amino acids. The chain's CDR3 is CASRASGGSSQPQHF. The DNA for the CDR3 is TGTGCCAGCAGGGCTAGCGGGGGGTCAAGTCAGCCCCAGCATTTT.

The CDR3 coding sequence is TGCAGCGTTGAAGGGAGGGACGAGCAGTACTTC. This encodes CSVEGRDEQYF. The chain employs TRBV29-1 and TRBJ2-7, with D possibly TRBD2 on 6 matching bases. The V end was cut by 1 base, the J end by 5 bases, with 6 bases between. This CDR3 spans 11 amino acids. From germline, CDR1 is SQVTM and CDR2 ANQGSEA.

CDR3 region: CASSLVRSSNYGYTF. The CDR3 DNA reads TGCGCCAGCAGCCTTGTTCGAAGCTCTAACTATGGCTACACCTTC. The chain links TRBV4-1 to TRBJ1-2; D unclear. CDR1 is MGHRA and CDR2 is YSYEKL in the germline V gene. V gave up 4 bases and J gave up 0 bases, with 12 bases separating them. The CDR3 consists of 15 residues.

The sample holds one count of this clone. The chain uses TRBV5-1 and TRBJ2-1; 7 nucleotides agree with TRBD1. The CDR3 totals 14 residues. Per germline, CDR1 SGHRS and CDR2 YFSETQ. Germline trimming cut 6 bases from V and 6 bases from J; bases unmatched to any gene: 9. The CDR3 here is CASNRDSGLNEQFF. CDR3 nucleotide sequence: TGCGCCAGCAACCGGGACAGCGGACTCAATGAGCAGTTCTTC.

The chain uses TRBV27 and TRBJ1-2; 9 positions match TRBD1. CDR1 is MNHEY and CDR2 is SMNVEV in the germline V gene (reference sequence). V gave up 5 bases and J gave up 8 bases; unmatched junction bases: 9. The CDR3 length is 14 residues. The CDR3 DNA follows: TGTGCCAGCAGTCCGGGACAGGGAAGGATCGGCTACACCTTC. Protein product: CASSPGQGRIGYTF.

This clone was counted between two and nine times. The V and J genes are TRBV6-6 and TRBJ2-7, with D perhaps matching TRBD1 (6 bases). Germline-derived CDR1 and CDR2 are MNHNY and SVGAGI (reference sequence). This CDR3 region has 14 residues. V lost 8 bases to trimming and J lost 3 bases, with 17 bases between them. The CDR3 spells CASVGTFSNYEQYF. The CDR3 nucleotides are TGTGCCAGCGTTGGGACATTCAGCAACTACGAGCAGTACTTC.

CDR3 protein: CASIRDSYEQYF. The CDR3 region has the DNA TGTGCCAGCATCCGGGACTCCTACGAGCAGTACTTC. The gene calls are TRBV6-1 and TRBJ2-7, with a weak D call TRBD2 (5 bases). V shed 7 bases and J shed 0 bases, with 7 bases lying between them. Per the germline V gene, CDR1 is MNHNS and CDR2 is SASEGT. The CDR3 has 12 amino acids.

The rearrangement joins TRBV5-8 to TRBJ2-7; weak D call: TRBD2 (5 bases). Trimming removed 2 bases at V and 4 bases at J, with 13 bases between. Per the germline V gene, CDR1 is SGHTS and CDR2 is YDEGEE. The CDR3 consists of 14 residues. CDR3 bases: TGTGCCAGCAGCTTCGGCCGGACTGAGTACGAGCAGTACTTC. As protein: CASSFGRTEYEQYF.

The rearrangement joins TRBV13 to TRBJ2-5; D is unresolved. Trimming shortened V by 5 bases and J by 5 bases, and 18 bases separated the two germline ends. The CDR3 is 15 residues long. Germline assignment: CDR1 PRHDT and CDR2 FYEKMQ (reference sequence). The CDR3 sequence is CASSPVLASGETQYF. The CDR3 nucleotides read TGTGCCAGCAGCCCCGTGTTAGCCAGTGGGGAGACCCAGTACTTC.

The V and J genes are TRBV4-1 and TRBJ2-1; TRBD1 aligns across 9 bases. This CDR3 has 15 residues. Germline V CDR1 and CDR2: MGHRA, YSYEKL. V lost 5 bases to trimming and J lost 4 bases; unmatched junction nucleotides: 6. This CDR3 reads CASSSPGTGYNEQFF. CDR3 sequence (DNA): TGCGCCAGCAGCTCCCCCGGGACAGGGTACAATGAGCAGTTCTTC.

The gene calls are TRBV5-1 and TRBJ1-5; 7 bases match TRBD1. The CDR3 is 14 amino acids. V shed 2 bases and J 2 bases; nucleotides not matched to a gene: 1. Germline V CDR1 and CDR2: SGHRS, YFSETQ. The CDR3 reads CASSLGTGNQPQHF. In DNA, the CDR3 is TGCGCCAGCAGCTTAGGGACAGGCAATCAGCCCCAGCATTTT.

The chain joins TRBV2 to TRBJ2-6, with D perhaps matching TRBD1 (5 bases). With 3 bases removed from V and 2 bases from J, the gap between germline ends came to 5 bases. Germline-derived CDR1 and CDR2 are SNHLY and FYNNEI. The CDR3 sequence is 14 residues long. The DNA of the CDR3 is TGTGCCAGCAGTGACAGGGCTGGGGCCAACGTCCTGACTTTC. Translation: CASSDRAGANVLTF.

The chain links TRBV25-1 to TRBJ1-2; weak D call: TRBD1 (5 bases). Trimming took 6 bases from V and 2 from J, leaving 7 bases between them. CDR1 and CDR2 from the germline V gene are MGHDK and SYGVNS. This CDR3 is built from 12 residues. CDR3 DNA: TGTGCCAGCAGGACAGTGAACTATGGCTACACCTTC. Encoded protein: CASRTVNYGYTF.